These 12 T cell receptor beta chains originate from one sample sequenced in a study of blood T cells in healthy people across ages. A J-beta primer mix and a sample-barcoded 5' primer were used in a second PCR of about 7 to 12 cycles. One entry per CDR3 protein results from TCRdb running MiXCR on the 5' RACE reads. The sample yields approximately 810,000 distinct CDR3 sequences, roughly 26% seen once. The source material was blood. The source of these receptors is a woman aged 80 or over in good health.

This clonotype was detected ten times or more. The junction departs from germline at one end; a sequencing error may be responsible. The rearrangement uses TRBV6-1 and TRBJ2-3; 10 positions agree with TRBD2. The CDR3 totals 15 residues. Germline CDR1 and CDR2: MNHNS and SASEGT. The CDR3 is CASREAGGRTDTQYF. The CDR3 DNA follows: TGTGCCAGCAGAGAAGCGGGGGGGCGCACAGATACGCAGTATTTT.

The chain employs TRBV2 and TRBJ1-6, with TRBD1 identical over 9 bases. J was trimmed by 9 bases and V by 4 bases; bases with no gene match: 10. The CDR3 loop spans 16 amino acids. Germline V gene data show CDR1 as SNHLY and CDR2 as FYNNEI. CDR3 loop: CASSASTGGKGSPLHF. For the CDR3, the DNA is TGTGCCAGCAGTGCTTCGACAGGGGGAAAGGGTTCACCCCTCCACTTT.

This clonotype was seen once. This chain joins TRBV7-9 and TRBJ2-5; 7 nucleotides line up with TRBD2. Gene TRBJ2-7 matches the end of the DNA better, so the J call may be wrong. CDR1 SEHNR and CDR2 FQNEAQ come from the germline V gene (reference sequence). This CDR3 has 13 amino acids. For the CDR3, the DNA is TGTGCCAGCAGCTCAATGGGCGGGAGCGAGCAGTACTTC. Its protein is CASSSMGGSEQYF.

CDR3 coding DNA: TGTGCCAGCAGCTTAGTAGGAGGCCGGGGAGATACCTACGAGCAGTACTTC. Its protein product is CASSLVGGRGDTYEQYF. This chain connects TRBV7-6 to TRBJ2-7; a possible D gene is TRBD2 (5 bases). Per the germline V gene, CDR1 is SGHVS and CDR2 is FNYEAQ. The CDR3 spans 17 residues. Trimming cost V 1 base and J 2 bases, with 18 bases left between them.

The V gene is TRBV2, the J gene TRBJ2-7, with 12 bases that match TRBD2. The V gene end was trimmed by 4 bases and the J gene end by 6 bases; junction bases not matched to a gene: 4. The CDR3 has 14 amino acids. Germline V gene sequence: CDR1 SNHLY, CDR2 FYNNEI. CDR3 loop: CASSASGGASEQYF. As DNA, the CDR3 is TGTGCCAGCAGTGCTAGCGGGGGGGCCTCCGAGCAGTACTTC.

This clonotype turned up a few times. The chain combines TRBV9 with TRBJ1-3; D gene uncertain. This CDR3 spans 15 amino acids. Trimming removed 0 bases at V and 5 bases at J, with 12 bases between. The germline V gene has CDR1 SGDLS and CDR2 YYNGEE. The CDR3 spells CASSVGWGSRNTIYF. In nucleotides, the CDR3 is TGTGCCAGCAGCGTAGGATGGGGTTCTCGAAACACCATATATTTT.

At least ten counts were recorded for this clonotype. CDR3 in amino acids: CASSLGHSEPEAFF. CDR3 DNA: TGTGCCAGCAGCTTAGGGCACTCCGAACCCGAAGCTTTCTTT. V and J are TRBV5-6 and TRBJ1-1; D unclear. The CDR3 runs 14 residues. V gave up 2 bases and J gave up 8 bases, with 16 bases separating them. Germline V gene lookup returns CDR1 SGHDT and CDR2 YYEEEE. Full variable domain (rest looked up from reference TRBV5-6 and TRBJ1-1): DAGVTQSPTHLIKTRGQQVTLRCSPKSGHDTVSWYQQALGQGPQFIFQYYEEEERQRGNFPDRFSGHQFPNYSSELNVNALLLGDSALYLCASSLGHSEPEAFFGQGTRLTVV.

This clonotype was counted ten times or more. The rearrangement joins TRBV3-1 to TRBJ2-3; D not resolved. Looked up from germline, CDR1 is LGHDT and CDR2 is YNNKEL (reference sequence). V was cut by 5 bases and J by 2 bases, with 17 bases left in between. The CDR3 is 16 residues long. Here the CDR3 reads CASSKNSGSYTDTQYF. DNA for the CDR3: TGTGCCAGCAGCAAAAACTCCGGGTCCTACACAGATACGCAGTATTTT.

The rearrangement links TRBV4-3 to TRBJ2-3, with TRBD1 matching 7 bases. The CDR3 covers 14 residues. CDR1 LGHNA and CDR2 YSLEER come from the germline V gene. V lost 1 base, J lost 4 bases, and 2 bases stayed unmatched. The CDR3 DNA follows: TGCGCCAGCAGCCAAGCCCAGGGGGCAGATACGCAGTATTTT. Protein sequence: CASSQAQGADTQYF.

In its sample, this clonotype was seen once. The rearrangement links TRBV7-2 to TRBJ1-2; no clear D gene. The germline V gene encodes CDR1 SGHTA and CDR2 FQGNSA. V lost 2 bases to trimming and J lost 12 bases, with 13 bases between them. The CDR3 has 12 amino acids. CDR3 bases: TGTGCCAGCAGCTTACGATACTCGGGCCACACCTTC. Protein: CASSLRYSGHTF.

As concerns this clonotype: One base away lies a much larger clone, so this may be a sequencing read error. V is TRBV5-1 and J is TRBJ1-2; D is unresolved. V lost 0 bases and J lost 8, with 17 bases in between. In germline, CDR1 is SGHRS, CDR2 YFSETQ. The CDR3 spans 15 residues. The CDR3 reads CASSLAPEARGGYTF. In DNA, the CDR3 is TGCGCCAGCAGCTTGGCTCCGGAAGCGCGGGGAGGCTACACCTTC.

This clonotype has ten or more counts. J is TRBJ2-2 and V is TRBV7-2; 9 nucleotides line up with TRBD2. Germline V gene sequence: CDR1 SGHTA, CDR2 FQGNSA. The CDR3 has 19 amino acids. Trimming took 5 bases from V and 7 from J; bases not matched to a gene: 20. The CDR3 spells CASSLRDSSGGLRIGELFF. The CDR3 nucleotides read TGTGCCAGCAGCCTACGGGATAGTAGCGGGGGTCTTCGAATCGGGGAGCTGTTTTTT.